The rows below give T cell receptor beta chains drawn from one sample of a study of OX40 agonist ivuxolimab in advanced cancers. TCRdb's copy holds only in-frame clones and misses some; the assay was immunoSEQ multiplex PCR. In the table there are roughly 50,000 clones, 85% to 90% of which are singletons. The source material was CD4+ or CD8+ T cells sorted from blood, sampled in a trial of the OX40 agonist ivuxolimab. The receptors come from an adult with an advanced solid tumor such as melanoma, head and neck, liver or kidney cancer. Each CDR3 is given with its conserved first and last residue. D genes are given only for firm matches. Expanded clones are given a class, and other clones once, few, many or no size at all.

18	TRBV21-1	-	TRBJ2-7	-	CASSGGASGGPISYEQYF	TGTGCCAGCAGCGGTGGGGCTAGCGGGGGCCCTATCTCCTACGAGCAGTACTTC
15	TRBV7-9	-	TRBJ1-1	once	CASIPRAWRNTEAFF	TGTGCCAGCATCCCCCGGGCCTGGCGGAACACTGAAGCTTTCTTT
16	TRBV5-6	-	TRBJ2-7	-	CASSLAGASWAYEQYF	TGTGCCAGCAGCTTGGCTGGGGCTAGCTGGGCCTACGAGCAGTACTTC
14	TRBV30	-	TRBJ1-3	-	CAWSGVFSGNTIYF	TGTGCCTGGTCCGGAGTGTTCTCTGGAAACACCATATATTTT
15	TRBV4-1	-	TRBJ2-3	-	CASSQIPVSTDTQYF	TGCGCCAGCAGCCAAATCCCTGTTAGCACAGATACGCAGTATTTT
15	TRBV5-1	-	TRBJ1-5	-	CASSPLGQENQPQHF	TGCGCCAGCAGCCCCTTGGGTCAGGAAAATCAGCCCCAGCATTTT
14	TRBV6-1	-	TRBJ1-2	once	CASSVQGSGYGYTF	TGTGCCAGCAGTGTCCAGGGGTCTGGTTATGGCTACACCTTC
13	TRBV2	TRBD1	TRBJ1-2	-	CASRDRGYYGYTF	TGTGCCAGCCGGGACAGGGGTTACTATGGCTACACCTTC
15	TRBV28	TRBD1	TRBJ1-5	-	CASRRTGSSNQPQHF	TGTGCCAGCAGACGGACAGGGTCCAGCAATCAGCCCCAGCATTTT
13	TRBV19	TRBD1	TRBJ1-1	-	CASRNDRGAKAFF	TGTGCCAGTAGGAACGACAGGGGCGCGAAAGCTTTCTTT
15	TRBV5-1	TRBD1	TRBJ2-4	once	CASSPTRTGKNIQYF	TGCGCCAGCAGCCCAACCCGGACAGGGAAAAACATTCAGTACTTC